This TCR beta chain is from a study of graft-versus-host responses after intestinal transplantation. Overall study: Anti-thymocyte globulin induction preceded two to four years of tacrolimus and steroid maintenance in all recipients.

This clone was recorded a few times. CDR3 length: 14 residues. Germline CDR1 MGHRA, CDR2 YSYEKL. V dropped 4 bases and J dropped 6; count of bases not matched to a gene: 5. Produced via immunoSEQ multiplex PCR; TCRdb's table is partial and in-frame only. The data show roughly 38,000 clones, with 90% to 95% seen just once and about 0.78% held by the top ten. This clonotype was sampled from a human patient who received an intestinal transplant, so some T cells may come from the graft donor. The chain joins TRBV4-1 to TRBJ1-5; 8 bases align to TRBD1. The source was PBMCs, collected 16 days after intestinal transplant. CDR3: CASSRTGPGQPQHF. CDR3 in DNA: TGCGCCAGCAGCCGGACAGGGCCGGGTCAGCCCCAGCATTTT.